This is a list of T cell receptor beta chains from one sample in a study of post-analysis software for immune sequencing data. TCRdb called the PCR reads again in MiXCR, with one record for every CDR3 protein. The repertoire holds fewer than 850,000 distinct CDR3 sequences, around 27% seen once, with roughly 0.57% in the top ten. The sequenced sample was blood. Receptors originate from a girl aged 10-17 years with multiple sclerosis. Each CDR3 is given with its conserved first and last residue. A D gene is named only where the DNA matches it firmly. The listing skips clone size in some rows; elsewhere it reads once, few, many or a size class.

j_call clone_size v_call cdr3_length d_call cdr3_nt cdr3_aa
TRBJ1-2 few TRBV7-8 13 NA TGTGCCAGCAGCCCGCAGGGGTACTATGGCTACACCTTC CASSPQGYYGYTF
TRBJ2-1 NA TRBV6-6 16 TRBD2 TGTGCCAGCAGTTACCCAACTAGCGGGAGTCGGGATGAGCAGTTCTTC CASSYPTSGSRDEQFF
TRBJ1-5 NA TRBV27 14 TRBD1 TGTGCCAGCAAGAACAGGGGGCCCAATCAGCCCCAGCATTTT CASKNRGPNQPQHF
TRBJ2-5 many TRBV4-3 16 TRBD1 TGCGCCAGCAGCCAAGAGTTCGGGACAGGGGCCGAGACCCAGTACTTC CASSQEFGTGAETQYF
TRBJ2-7 many TRBV3-1 15 TRBD1 TGTGCCAGCAGCCCCGGACAGGGGGTTTCCTACGAGCAGTACTTC CASSPGQGVSYEQYF
TRBJ1-1 NA TRBV20-1 15 NA TGCAGTGCTAGAGCTGGCAGTCTGGGGAACACTGAAGCTTTCTTT CSARAGSLGNTEAFF
TRBJ2-1 few TRBV29-1 15 NA TGCAGCGTTGAAGATCTCGGCAGGGGGGTGGGTGAGCAGTTCTTC CSVEDLGRGVGEQFF
TRBJ2-6 NA TRBV27 15 NA TGTGCCAGCAGTCGACAGGCTTTTGGGGCCAACGTCCTGACTTTC CASSRQAFGANVLTF
TRBJ1-1 NA TRBV28 16 NA TGTGCCAGCAGTTTTCCCCTCTCATGGGTGGGCACTGAAGCTTTCTTT CASSFPLSWVGTEAFF
TRBJ2-3 NA TRBV20-1 15 TRBD2 TGCAGTGCTAGATACCCTAGCGGGGGAAGAGATACGCAGTATTTT CSARYPSGGRDTQYF
TRBJ2-7 NA TRBV20-1 15 NA TGCAGTGCTAGAGATGCGCGGTTGAACTCCTACGAGCAGTACTTC CSARDARLNSYEQYF
TRBJ1-2 NA TRBV10-3 13 NA TGTGCCGTAGCTGACGCGCCCGGCTATGGCTACACCTTC CAVADAPGYGYTF
TRBJ1-4 NA TRBV12-3/TRBV12-4 14 NA TGTGCCAGCAGTTTTCAGGGTCTTAATGAAAAACTGTTTTTT CASSFQGLNEKLFF
TRBJ2-3 NA TRBV5-1 17 NA TGCGCCAGCAGCTCGCGGGACTTCTCAAACGCGGCAGATACGCAGTATTTT CASSSRDFSNAADTQYF
TRBJ1-2 NA TRBV3-1 17 TRBD1 TGTGCCAGCAGCCAAGACCTTCTAGGACAGGGGAGCTATGGCTACACCTTC CASSQDLLGQGSYGYTF
TRBJ2-5 NA TRBV19 13 NA TGTGCCAGTAGTAGGGCAATGAAAGAGACCCAGTACTTC CASSRAMKETQYF
TRBJ1-2 NA TRBV5-1 12 NA TGCGCCAGCAGCTTGGACCTAACGGGCTACACCTTC CASSLDLTGYTF
TRBJ1-5 few TRBV7-9 17 TRBD1 TGTGCCAGCAGCTTAACGGGGGCCCCAGGGGGCGATCAGCCCCAGCATTTT CASSLTGAPGGDQPQHF
TRBJ2-7 few TRBV20-1 15 TRBD2 TGCAGTGCCGATGCTAGCGGGAGGGCCGGGAACGAGCAGTACTTC CSADASGRAGNEQYF
TRBJ2-5 NA TRBV6-5 15 TRBD2 TGTGCCAGCGGGTTGAGCGGGGGGGCAGCAGAGACCCAGTACTTC CASGLSGGAAETQYF
TRBJ2-1 many TRBV7-9 15 TRBD2 TGTGCCAGCAGGCTCGGGACTAGCGCCTTCGGTGAGCAGTTCTTC CASRLGTSAFGEQFF
TRBJ2-5 NA TRBV18 14 NA TGTGCCAGCTCCCCGGGACCGCCCCAAGAGACCCAGTACTTC CASSPGPPQETQYF
TRBJ2-1 NA TRBV12-3/TRBV12-4 13 NA TGTGCCAGCAGTTTAGCGGATTTCGGGACGGAGTTCTTC CASSLADFGTEFF
TRBJ2-1 few TRBV7-6 18 NA TGTGCCAGCAGCTTAGCGGGAGGTGGATACCGGACCTACAATGAGCAGTTCTTC CASSLAGGGYRTYNEQFF
TRBJ1-2 NA TRBV20-1 14 NA TGCAGTGCCCCTGGCAGGGCGGAGAAGAATGGCTACACCTTC CSAPGRAEKNGYTF
TRBJ2-5 few TRBV15 12 NA TGTGCCACCCGTGGAGGAGGAGAGACCCAGTACTTC CATRGGGETQYF
TRBJ2-3 few TRBV20-1 16 TRBD2 TGCAGTGCTAGAGATCTCCTAGCGGGACGCACAGATACGCAGTATTTT CSARDLLAGRTDTQYF
TRBJ2-1 NA TRBV27 15 TRBD2 TGTGCCAGCAGTCGAACTAGCGGGAGGGCCAATGAGCAGTTCTTC CASSRTSGRANEQFF